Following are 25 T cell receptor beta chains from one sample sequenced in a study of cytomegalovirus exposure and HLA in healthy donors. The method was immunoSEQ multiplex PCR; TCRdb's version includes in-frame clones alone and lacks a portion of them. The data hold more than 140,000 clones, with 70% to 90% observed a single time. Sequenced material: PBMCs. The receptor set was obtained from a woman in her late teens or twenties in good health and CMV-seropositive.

The CDR3 loop reads CASSLSGGGNQPQHF. The DNA of the CDR3 is TGTGCCAGCAGCTTGTCCGGCGGGGGCAATCAGCCCCAGCATTTT. V and J are TRBV7-9 and TRBJ1-5; D ambiguous. The V gene's germline CDR1 is SEHNR and CDR2 FQNEAQ (reference sequence). The CDR3 spans 15 residues. V was pared by 3 bases and J by 2 bases, with 11 bases between.

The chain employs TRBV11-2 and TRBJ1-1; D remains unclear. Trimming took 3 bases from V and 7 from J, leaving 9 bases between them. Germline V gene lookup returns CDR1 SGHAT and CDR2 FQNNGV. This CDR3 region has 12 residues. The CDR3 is CASSFHGGEAFF. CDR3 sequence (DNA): TGTGCCAGCAGCTTCCACGGTGGTGAAGCTTTCTTT.

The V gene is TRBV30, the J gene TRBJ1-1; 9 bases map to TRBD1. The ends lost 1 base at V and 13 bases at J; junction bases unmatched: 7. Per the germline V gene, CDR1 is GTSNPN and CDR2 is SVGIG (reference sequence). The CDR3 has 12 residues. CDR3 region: CAWSATRTGDFF. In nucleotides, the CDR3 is TGTGCCTGGAGTGCCACTAGGACAGGGGATTTCTTT.

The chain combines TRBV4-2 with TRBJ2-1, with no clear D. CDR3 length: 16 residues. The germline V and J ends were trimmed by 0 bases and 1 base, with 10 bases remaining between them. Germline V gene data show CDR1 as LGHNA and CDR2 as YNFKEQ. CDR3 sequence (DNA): TGTGCCAGCAGCCAAGAACGGGTTAAGTCCTACAATGAGCAGTTCTTC. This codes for CASSQERVKSYNEQFF.

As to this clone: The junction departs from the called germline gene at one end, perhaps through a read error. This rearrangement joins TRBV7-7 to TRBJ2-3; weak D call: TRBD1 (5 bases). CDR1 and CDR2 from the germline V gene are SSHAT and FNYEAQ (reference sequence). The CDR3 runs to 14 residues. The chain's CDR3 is CASSPTQGTDTQYF. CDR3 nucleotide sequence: TGTGCTAGCAGCCCCACGCAGGGTACAGATACGCAGTATTTT.

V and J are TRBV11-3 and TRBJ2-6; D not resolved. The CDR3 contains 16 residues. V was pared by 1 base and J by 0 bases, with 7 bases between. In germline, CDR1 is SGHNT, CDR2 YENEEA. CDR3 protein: CASSLVLSSGANVLTF. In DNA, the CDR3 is TGTGCCAGCAGCTTAGTTCTGAGCTCTGGGGCCAACGTCCTGACTTTC.

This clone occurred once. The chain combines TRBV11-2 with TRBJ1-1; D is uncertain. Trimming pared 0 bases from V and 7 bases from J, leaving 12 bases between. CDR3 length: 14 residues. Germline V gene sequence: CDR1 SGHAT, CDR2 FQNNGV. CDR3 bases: TGTGCCAGCAGCTTAGATGGGGAGGCAGATGAAGCTTTCTTT. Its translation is CASSLDGEADEAFF.

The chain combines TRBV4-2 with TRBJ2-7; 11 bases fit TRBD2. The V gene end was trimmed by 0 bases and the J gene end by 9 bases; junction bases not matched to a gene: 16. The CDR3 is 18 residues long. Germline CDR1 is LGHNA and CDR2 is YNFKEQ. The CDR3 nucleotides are TGTGCCAGCAGCCAAGATCAATGGGGGACTAGCGGAGCGTGGGGGCAGTACTTC. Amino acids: CASSQDQWGTSGAWGQYF.

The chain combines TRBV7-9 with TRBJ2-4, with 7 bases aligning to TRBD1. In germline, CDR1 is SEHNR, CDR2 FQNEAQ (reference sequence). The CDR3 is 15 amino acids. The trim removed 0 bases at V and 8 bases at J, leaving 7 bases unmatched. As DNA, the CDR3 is TGTGCCAGCAGCTTAGCGACACAGGGGACAGACATTCAGTACTTC. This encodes CASSLATQGTDIQYF.

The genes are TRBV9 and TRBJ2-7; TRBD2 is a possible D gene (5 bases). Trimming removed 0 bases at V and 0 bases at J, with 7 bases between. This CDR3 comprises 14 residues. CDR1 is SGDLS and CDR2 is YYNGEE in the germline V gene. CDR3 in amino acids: CASSVAGISYEQYF. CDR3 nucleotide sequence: TGTGCCAGCAGCGTAGCCGGGATCTCCTACGAGCAGTACTTC.

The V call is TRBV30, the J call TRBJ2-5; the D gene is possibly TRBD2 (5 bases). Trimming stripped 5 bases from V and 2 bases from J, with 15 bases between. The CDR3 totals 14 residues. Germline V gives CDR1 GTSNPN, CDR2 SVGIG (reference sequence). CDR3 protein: CAWGRGPPQETQYF. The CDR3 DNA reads TGTGCCTGGGGGAGAGGACCGCCTCAAGAGACCCAGTACTTC.

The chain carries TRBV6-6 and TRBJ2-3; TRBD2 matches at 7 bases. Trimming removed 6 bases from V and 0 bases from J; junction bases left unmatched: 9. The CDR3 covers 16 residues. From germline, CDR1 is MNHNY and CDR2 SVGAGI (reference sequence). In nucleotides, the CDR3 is TGTGCCAGCAGCACCCCTGAGCGGGGAAGCACAGATACGCAGTATTTT. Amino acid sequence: CASSTPERGSTDTQYF.

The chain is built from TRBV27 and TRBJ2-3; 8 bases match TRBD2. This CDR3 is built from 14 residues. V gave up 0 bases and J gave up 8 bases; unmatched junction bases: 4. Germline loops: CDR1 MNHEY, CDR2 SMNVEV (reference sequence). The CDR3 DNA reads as TGTGCCAGCAGTTTATCCGGGACTAGTGTTACGCAGTATTTT. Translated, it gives CASSLSGTSVTQYF.

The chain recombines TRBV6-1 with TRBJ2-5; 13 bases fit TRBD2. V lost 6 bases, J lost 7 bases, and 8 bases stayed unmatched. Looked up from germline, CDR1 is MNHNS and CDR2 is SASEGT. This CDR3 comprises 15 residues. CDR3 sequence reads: CASSGGLAGVVTQYF. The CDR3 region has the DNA TGTGCCAGCAGCGGCGGACTAGCGGGGGTCGTGACCCAGTACTTC.

This CDR3 reads CASSVGTSGLNEQFF. Written as DNA, the CDR3 is TGTGCCAGCAGCGTGGGGACTAGCGGGCTGAATGAGCAGTTCTTC. The V call is TRBV9, the J call TRBJ2-1, with TRBD2 identical over 12 bases. Germline values: CDR1 SGDLS, CDR2 YYNGEE. The CDR3 has 15 amino acids. With 2 bases clipped from V and 7 bases from J, the junction kept 4 bases outside the gene matches.

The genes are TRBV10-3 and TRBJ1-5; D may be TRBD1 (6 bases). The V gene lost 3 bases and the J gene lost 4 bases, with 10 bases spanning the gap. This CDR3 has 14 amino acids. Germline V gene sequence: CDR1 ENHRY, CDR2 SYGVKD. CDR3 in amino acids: CAISDQGWNQPQHF. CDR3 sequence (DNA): TGTGCCATCAGTGACCAGGGGTGGAATCAGCCCCAGCATTTT.

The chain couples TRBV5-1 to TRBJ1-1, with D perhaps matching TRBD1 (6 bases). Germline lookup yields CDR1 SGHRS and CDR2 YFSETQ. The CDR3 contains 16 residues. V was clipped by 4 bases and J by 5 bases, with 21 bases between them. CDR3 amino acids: CASSPSGVQGGTEAFF. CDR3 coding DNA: TGCGCCAGCAGCCCATCTGGGGTACAGGGTGGAACTGAAGCTTTCTTT.

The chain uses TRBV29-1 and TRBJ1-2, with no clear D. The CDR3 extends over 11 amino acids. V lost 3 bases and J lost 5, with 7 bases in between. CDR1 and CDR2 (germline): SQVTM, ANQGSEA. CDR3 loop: CSVDGGYGYTF. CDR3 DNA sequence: TGCAGCGTTGACGGAGGGTATGGCTACACCTTC.

The CDR3 nucleotides read TGTGCCAGCAGCCGACAAGCTTCAGATACGCAGTATTTT. It codes for CASSRQASDTQYF. J is TRBJ2-3 and V is TRBV13; no clear D. V shed 5 bases and J shed 4 bases, with 10 bases lying between them. CDR3 length: 13 residues. CDR1 PRHDT and CDR2 FYEKMQ come from the germline V gene (reference sequence).

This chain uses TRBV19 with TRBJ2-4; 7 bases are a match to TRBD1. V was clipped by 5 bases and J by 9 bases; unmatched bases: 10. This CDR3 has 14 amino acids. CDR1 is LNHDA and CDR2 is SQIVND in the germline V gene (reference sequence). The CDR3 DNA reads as TGTGCCAGTAGTTCTCCGGGACAGAGTGTCATTCAGTACTTC. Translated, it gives CASSSPGQSVIQYF.

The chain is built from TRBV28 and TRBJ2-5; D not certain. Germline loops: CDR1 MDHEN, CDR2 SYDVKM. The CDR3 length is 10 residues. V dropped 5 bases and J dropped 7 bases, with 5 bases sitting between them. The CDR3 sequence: CASSGRTQYF. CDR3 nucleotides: TGTGCCAGCAGTGGGCGGACCCAGTACTTC.

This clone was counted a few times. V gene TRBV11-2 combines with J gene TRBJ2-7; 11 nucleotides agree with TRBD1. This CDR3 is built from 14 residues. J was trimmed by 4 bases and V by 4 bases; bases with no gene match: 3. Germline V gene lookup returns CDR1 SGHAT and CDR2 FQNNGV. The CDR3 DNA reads TGTGCCAGCAGCTCCGGGACAGGGGGTTACGAGCAGTACTTC. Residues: CASSSGTGGYEQYF.

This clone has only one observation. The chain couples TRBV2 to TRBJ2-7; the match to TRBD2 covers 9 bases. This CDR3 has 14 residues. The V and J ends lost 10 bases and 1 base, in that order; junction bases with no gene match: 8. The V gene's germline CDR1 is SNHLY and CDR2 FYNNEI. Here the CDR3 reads CATYGAGGSYEQYF. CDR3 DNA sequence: TGTGCCACCTATGGAGCGGGAGGTTCCTACGAGCAGTACTTC.

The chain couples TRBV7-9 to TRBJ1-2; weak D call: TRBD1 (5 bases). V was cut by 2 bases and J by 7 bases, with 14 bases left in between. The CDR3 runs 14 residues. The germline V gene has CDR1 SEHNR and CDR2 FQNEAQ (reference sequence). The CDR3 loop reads CASSLSAGRGGYTF. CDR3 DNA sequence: TGTGCCAGCAGCTTATCGGCAGGGCGGGGTGGCTACACCTTC.

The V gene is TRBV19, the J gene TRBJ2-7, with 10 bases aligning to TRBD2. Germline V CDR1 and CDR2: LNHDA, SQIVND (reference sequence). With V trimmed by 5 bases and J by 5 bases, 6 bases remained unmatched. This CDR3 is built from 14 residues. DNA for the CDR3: TGTGCCAGTAGTTGGTCTAGCGGGAGAGACGAGCAGTACTTC. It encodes CASSWSSGRDEQYF.